The clone carrying this T cell receptor (beta chain) has only a few counts. Antigen specificity is unknown. J gave up 3 bases and V 5 bases, and 1 base lay outside the gene matches. CDR1 and CDR2 from the germline V gene are GTSNPN and SVGIG (reference sequence). CDR3 size: 12 residues. Aged 18 to 65, the patients had hyperthyroidism that was newly diagnosed and had lasted under 2 months. Patients with uncontrolled infections, other autoimmune diseases, pregnancy or lactation were excluded. Clinical symptoms, serum thyroxine and TRAb, thyroid ultrasound and orbital computed tomography were used for the diagnoses. The record originates from a study of T cells in Graves' hyperthyroidism and ophthalmopathy. Study observations and caveats: Clonotypes that were expanded in thyroid above 0.001 mostly appeared in blood too.

RNA transcripts served as the template for amplifying TCR beta CDR3 regions. The HTBI primer set was used in a first-round RT-PCR of the TCR CDR3. MiXCR, run by TCRdb on the multiplex PCR reads, gives a single entry per CDR3 protein. Of hundreds of thousands of distinct CDR3 sequences listed, approximately 15% were seen once; the top ten hold roughly 10%. The specimen sequenced was blood. This clonotype was obtained from a woman between 18 and 29 years old with Graves' hyperthyroidism. The J gene is TRBJ2-1, the V gene TRBV30; the match to TRBD1 covers 7 bases. The CDR3 loop reads CAWRTGYNEQFF. CDR3 coding DNA: TGTGCCTGGCGGACAGGCTACAATGAGCAGTTCTTC.